This TCR beta chain was retrieved from a study of cytomegalovirus exposure and HLA in healthy donors. As to this clone: Its antigen remains unidentified.

A multiplex PCR was run with 60 Vbeta primers and 13 Jbeta primers. The table came from immunoSEQ multiplex PCR; TCRdb's copy has only in-frame clones and leaves some out. The table lists 150,000 to 200,000 clones, approximately 70% of them singletons. Study-level findings and limits: After further analysis at a later stage, roughly 16,000 TCR beta sequences were associated with HLA alleles at 0.05 false discovery rate.

Germline V gene sequence: CDR1 LGHNT, CDR2 FRNRAP. The CDR3 length is 17 residues. Trimming pared 1 base from V and 2 bases from J, leaving 15 bases between. The sequenced sample was PBMCs. The TCR sequence derives from a human donor in good health. The chain uses TRBV12-5 and TRBJ1-5; D perhaps matches TRBD1 (5 bases). CDR3 nucleotides: TGTGCTAGTGGTTTGGCCCCCGGGGGATTGCGCAATCAGCCCCAGCATTTT. Translated, it gives CASGLAPGGLRNQPQHF. The entire variable domain, with the rest obtained from reference TRBV12-5 and TRBJ1-5, is as follows: DARVTQTPRHKVTEMGQEVTMRCQPILGHNTVFWYRQTMMQGLELLAYFRNRAPLDDSGMPKDRFSAEMPDATLATLKIQPSEPRDSAVYFCASGLAPGGLRNQPQHFGDGTRLSIL.